A single sample gave rise to the 8 T cell receptor beta chains below, sequenced in a study of early T cells in non-severe SARS-CoV-2 infection. TCRdb analysed the 5' RACE reads with MiXCR anew, one entry per CDR3 protein. The table lists tens of thousands of distinct CDR3 sequences, around 13% of them singletons, with around 1.5% in the top ten. Sequenced material: whole blood. These receptors were obtained from an adult who was a healthcare worker with PCR-confirmed SARS-CoV-2 infection or an uninfected control (not recorded which).

The chain combines TRBV5-5 with TRBJ2-3; 9 bases are a match to TRBD2. This CDR3 has 13 amino acids. Trimming cost V 1 base and J 6 bases; bases outside gene matches: 0. Germline lookup yields CDR1 SGHKS and CDR2 YYEKEE (reference sequence). CDR3 sequence reads: CASSLTSGDTQYF. The CDR3 DNA reads TGTGCCAGCAGCTTGACTAGCGGGGATACGCAGTATTTT.

The sample holds a few counts of this clonotype. The chain couples TRBV14 to TRBJ1-6; D gene unclear. With 4 bases removed from V and 7 bases from J, the gap between germline ends came to 17 bases. The germline V gene encodes CDR1 SGHDN and CDR2 FVKESK. CDR3 length: 16 residues. CDR3 amino acids: CASSPGLGQSNSPLHF. The DNA of the CDR3 is TGTGCCAGCAGCCCTGGTCTAGGGCAGTCAAATTCACCCCTCCACTTT. The whole variable domain, filled in from reference TRBV14 and TRBJ1-6, reads EAGVTQFPSHSVIEKGQTVTLRCDPISGHDNLYWYRRVMGKEIKFLLHFVKESKQDESGMPNNRFLAERTGGTYSTLKVQPAELEDSGVYFCASSPGLGQSNSPLHFGNGTRLTVT.

There are many counts of this clonotype. The chain recombines TRBV10-1 with TRBJ1-4; D is unclear. The CDR3 has 14 residues. Trimming shortened V by 11 bases and J by 11 bases, and 24 bases separated the two germline ends. The V gene's germline CDR1 is WNHNN and CDR2 SYGVQD (reference sequence). This CDR3 is CALRSPGAAEKLFF. The CDR3 coding sequence is TGCGCCCTCCGATCCCCAGGAGCCGCTGAGAAACTGTTTTTT.

This clonotype was recorded many times. The J gene is TRBJ2-7, the V gene TRBV10-3; tentatively, D is TRBD1 (6 bases). The V and J ends lost 3 bases and 2 bases respectively, with 8 bases between them. CDR3 size: 13 residues. Germline V gene data show CDR1 as ENHRY and CDR2 as SYGVKD. The CDR3 DNA reads as TGTGCCATCAGTGACAAGGGGGCCTACGAGCAGTACTTC. It specifies CAISDKGAYEQYF.

This clonotype was recorded a few times. The rearrangement links TRBV11-2 to TRBJ2-3; D perhaps matches TRBD2 (6 bases). V lost 5 bases, J lost 2 bases, and 17 bases lay in between. The CDR3 is 16 amino acids. Germline CDR1 reads SGHAT; CDR2 reads FQNNGV. The CDR3 nucleotides read TGTGCCAGCAGCCGAATTCGCCGGGGGTCCACAGATACGCAGTATTTT. It translates to CASSRIRRGSTDTQYF. Together with reference TRBV11-2 and TRBJ2-3, the CDR3 gives the full variable domain: EAGVAQSPRYKIIEKRQSVAFWCNPISGHATLYWYQQILGQGPKLLIQFQNNGVVDDSQLPKDRFSAERLKGVDSTLKIQPAKLEDSAVYLCASSRIRRGSTDTQYFGPGTRLTVL.

The table lists this clonotype with many counts. This chain connects TRBV10-1 to TRBJ2-7; tentatively, D is TRBD1 (5 bases). V was cut by 6 bases and J by 4 bases, with 13 bases left in between. CDR3 length equals 13 residues. Per germline, CDR1 WNHNN and CDR2 SYGVQD (reference sequence). The CDR3 protein is CASRAGQGYEQYF. The CDR3 nucleotides read TGCGCCAGCAGAGCAGGGCAAGGGTACGAGCAGTACTTC.

The gene calls are TRBV28 and TRBJ2-7, with D perhaps matching TRBD1 or TRBD2 (5 bases each). This CDR3 comprises 13 residues. V was clipped by 6 bases and J by 4 bases, with 13 bases between them. Germline V CDR1 and CDR2: MDHEN, SYDVKM. The CDR3 DNA reads as TGTGCCAGCAGCCCGGGACCTTGGTACGAGCAGTACTTC. Translation: CASSPGPWYEQYF.

The chain is built from TRBV12-3 or TRBV12-4 and TRBJ1-4, with D maybe TRBD1 (6 bases). The CDR3 runs to 13 residues. V was clipped by 6 bases and J by 11 bases, with 16 bases between them. The CDR3 is CASSWETGRKLFF. DNA of the CDR3: TGTGCCAGCAGCTGGGAGACAGGACGGAAACTGTTTTTT.